These 11 T cell receptor beta chains were sequenced from one sample in a study of monozygotic twins with inflammatory bowel disease. TCRdb re-called the 5' RACE reads; one entry per CDR3 protein, DNA not given. Its table records approximately 330,000 distinct CDR3 sequences. Sequencing was performed on blood. These receptors all come from a human donor with ulcerative colitis or Crohn's disease, or a healthy co-twin of an affected twin (not recorded which).

The V and J genes are TRBV7-9 and TRBJ1-1; TCRdb gives TRBD1 as the D gene, but with no DNA this cannot be confirmed. The CDR3 runs 14 residues. Germline V CDR1 and CDR2: SEHNR, FQNEAQ (reference sequence). The chain's CDR3 is CASSLIRTGDEAFF.

The chain employs TRBV10-1 and TRBJ2-1. This CDR3 has 13 amino acids. Germline loops: CDR1 WNHNN, CDR2 SYGVQD (reference sequence). The CDR3 region is CASSDHPDNKQFF.

V is TRBV12-3 or TRBV12-4 and J is TRBJ1-1; the TCRdb D gene call, TRBD1, has no DNA to confirm it. The CDR3 spans 13 residues. CDR3: CASRTGPNTEAFF.

The chain combines TRBV30 with TRBJ2-3; TCRdb's assignment of TRBD2 cannot be checked, as there is no DNA. Germline CDR1 reads GTSNPN; CDR2 reads SVGIG (reference sequence). The CDR3 extends over 13 amino acids. The CDR3 loop is CAWSLAQWDTQYF.

The chain couples TRBV9 to TRBJ2-5; there is no DNA to check the TCRdb D call of TRBD1. Germline assignment: CDR1 SGDLS and CDR2 YYNGEE. This CDR3 spans 15 amino acids. The CDR3 here is CASSRTGASRETQYF. The full variable domain, rest sourced from reference TRBV9 and TRBJ2-5, is DSGVTQTPKHLITATGQRVTLRCSPRSGDLSVYWYQQSLDQGLQFLIQYYNGEERAKGNILERFSAQQFPDLHSELNLSSLELGDSALYFCASSRTGASRETQYFGPGTRLLVL.

The chain couples TRBV12-3 or TRBV12-4 to TRBJ2-7. This CDR3 is 12 amino acids long. CDR3 region: CASGRGSYEQYF.

The V gene is TRBV12-3 or TRBV12-4, the J gene TRBJ2-1; no DNA is available, so the TRBD2 call from TCRdb remains unchecked. CDR3 size: 15 residues. CDR3 sequence: CASTLGTSGNNEQFF.

This sequence joins TRBV29-1 and TRBJ1-2. The germline V gene has CDR1 SQVTM and CDR2 ANQGSEA. This CDR3 spans 13 amino acids. The CDR3 reads CSVVLQNLYGYTF. The whole variable domain, filled in from reference TRBV29-1 and TRBJ1-2, reads SAVISQKPSRDICQRGTSLTIQCQVDSQVTMMFWYRQQPGQSLTLIATANQGSEATYESGFVIDKFPISRPNLTFSTLTVSNMSPEDSSIYLCSVVLQNLYGYTFGSGTRLTVV.

The chain carries TRBV9 and TRBJ2-4; the D call from TCRdb, TRBD1, cannot be confirmed without DNA. Germline V gene sequence: CDR1 SGDLS, CDR2 YYNGEE. There are 15 residues in the CDR3. The CDR3 protein is CASSGGTLAKNIQYF.

The gene calls are TRBV25-1 and TRBJ2-1; TCRdb outputs TRBD1, but without DNA this stays unchecked. In germline, CDR1 is MGHDK, CDR2 SYGVNS. The CDR3 is 13 amino acids. The chain's CDR3 is CASSDPGAREQFF.

The gene calls are TRBV5-1 and TRBJ2-3. The germline V gene encodes CDR1 SGHRS and CDR2 YFSETQ. CDR3 length: 12 amino acids. This CDR3 is CASFVFPDTQYF.